A selection of T cell receptor beta chains follows, all from one sample in a study of shared clonotypes between healthy human individuals. The protocol was immunoSEQ multiplex PCR, while the TCRdb copy is restricted to in-frame clones and leaves out a portion. There are millions of clones in the sample; about 95% occur only once, and roughly 0.13% lies in the top ten. Material for sequencing was naive CD4+ T cells sorted from blood. The source is a man between 18 and 35 years old in good health. Both conserved end residues are part of each CDR3. The D gene is left open where the match is weak. Expanded clones are given a class, and other clones once, few, many or no size at all.

d_gene	v_gene	abundance	j_gene	CDR3aa	CDR3nt
-	TRBV4-3	-	TRBJ2-1	CASSPRTNSYNEQFF	TGCGCCAGCAGCCCACGGACTAACTCCTACAATGAGCAGTTCTTC
TRBD1	TRBV29-1	-	TRBJ1-5	CSVKAGGQPQHF	TGCAGCGTTAAAGCAGGGGGCCAGCCCCAGCATTTT
-	TRBV7-2	-	TRBJ1-5	CASSFAGQNSNQPQHF	TGTGCCAGCAGTTTCGCCGGACAGAATAGCAATCAGCCCCAGCATTTT
TRBD1	TRBV5-4	-	TRBJ2-7	CASRPNTGVEQYF	TGTGCCAGCAGACCTAACACAGGGGTCGAACAGTACTTC
-	TRBV6-6	-	TRBJ1-5	CASSLQGGNQPQHF	TGTGCCAGCAGTCTACAGGGAGGGAATCAGCCCCAGCATTTT
-	TRBV4-1	-	TRBJ1-5	CASSQGFNQPQHF	TGCGCCAGCAGCCAAGGATTTAATCAGCCCCAGCATTTT
TRBD2	TRBV6-5	-	TRBJ2-7	CASRGLAGVYEQYF	TGTGCCAGCAGGGGACTAGCGGGAGTCTACGAGCAGTACTTC
-	TRBV27	-	TRBJ2-7	CASSLISDRIGYEQYF	TGTGCCAGCAGTTTAATTTCCGACAGGATAGGATACGAGCAGTACTTC
-	TRBV2	-	TRBJ1-2	CASSESENHYGYTF	TGTGCCAGCAGTGAGTCGGAGAACCACTATGGCTACACCTTC
TRBD2	TRBV7-6	once	TRBJ2-7	CASSYHSGSPAYEQYF	TGTGCCAGCAGCTACCATAGCGGGAGTCCGGCCTACGAGCAGTACTTC
-	TRBV11-2	-	TRBJ2-7	CASSLDIGSLNF	TGTGCCAGCAGCTTAGATATTGGGTCCTTAAACTTC
TRBD1	TRBV9	-	TRBJ2-7	CASSVGTVSSYEQYF	TGTGCCAGCAGCGTTGGGACAGTTAGCTCCTACGAGCAGTACTTC
-	TRBV4-1	-	TRBJ2-7	CASSQDERGVAAYF	TGCGCCAGCAGCCAAGATGAAAGGGGGGTAGCCGCGTACTTC
-	TRBV6-1	-	TRBJ2-3	CASSVLAHTDTQYF	TGTGCCAGCAGTGTTCTAGCCCACACAGATACGCAGTATTTT
-	TRBV6-5	-	TRBJ2-3	CASSYSLDRTDTQYF	TGTGCCAGCAGTTACTCGCTCGATCGCACAGATACGCAGTATTTT
TRBD2	TRBV5-6	-	TRBJ2-5	CASRPGLAGRETQYF	TGTGCCAGCAGGCCGGGACTAGCGGGGAGAGAGACCCAGTACTTC
-	TRBV5-1	-	TRBJ2-3	CASREQGTDTQYF	TGCGCCAGCAGAGAACAGGGCACAGATACGCAGTATTTT
TRBD1	TRBV5-4	-	TRBJ1-6	CASSKDRANSPLHF	TGTGCCAGCAGCAAGGACAGGGCGAATTCACCCCTCCACTTT